What follows are 26 T cell receptor beta chains derived from one specimen sequenced in a study of shared clonotypes between healthy human individuals. The table came from immunoSEQ multiplex PCR; TCRdb's copy has only in-frame clones and leaves some out. Of a few hundred thousand clones in the sample, 60% to 70% were seen once. The material sequenced was memory CD4+ T cells sorted from blood. Subset indicated: CD45RA-negative fraction. These receptor sequences come from a young man in good health.

V usage is TRBV15 and J usage is TRBJ2-7; D remains ambiguous. CDR3 length: 15 amino acids. V was clipped by 0 bases and J by 2 bases, with 11 bases between them. Germline CDR1 is LNHNV and CDR2 is YYDKDF (reference sequence). Here the CDR3 reads CATSRDLLGTYEQYF. The CDR3 DNA follows: TGTGCCACCAGCAGAGATCTGTTGGGGACCTACGAGCAGTACTTC.

This clone was counted a few times. V gene TRBV7-3 combines with J gene TRBJ2-1; D may correspond to TRBD1 or TRBD2 (5 bases each). Per the germline V gene, CDR1 is SGHTA and CDR2 is FQGTGA. The CDR3 loop spans 15 amino acids. V lost 6 bases and J lost 3, with 15 bases in between. CDR3 sequence (DNA): TGTGCCAGCAGACAAACCGGGACGGACTACAATGAGCAGTTCTTC. Translating it yields CASRQTGTDYNEQFF.

The rearrangement uses TRBV19 and TRBJ1-5, with a possible D match to TRBD1 (5 bases). The CDR3 runs 14 residues. Per the germline V gene, CDR1 is LNHDA and CDR2 is SQIVND (reference sequence). The V gene lost 10 bases and the J gene lost 6 bases, with 19 bases spanning the gap. DNA of the CDR3: TGTGCCACAAGAGGGACTTCAAGGTCTCAGCCCCAGCATTTT. Protein product: CATRGTSRSQPQHF. Full variable domain (rest looked up from reference TRBV19 and TRBJ1-5): DGGITQSPKYLFRKEGQNVTLSCEQNLNHDAMYWYRQDPGQGLRLIYYSQIVNDFQKGDIAEGYSVSREKKESFPLTVTSAQKNPTAFYLCATRGTSRSQPQHFGDGTRLSIL.

The chain recombines TRBV30 with TRBJ1-5, with TRBD1 as a possible D gene (6 bases). The CDR3 covers 14 residues. V was pared by 4 bases and J by 10 bases, with 20 bases between. CDR1 and CDR2 from the germline V gene are GTSNPN and SVGIG (reference sequence). Here the CDR3 DNA reads TGTGCCTGGACCACCGGACAGCTATTTGGTCCCCAGCATTTT. Encoded protein: CAWTTGQLFGPQHF.

This clone was found once. This chain connects TRBV7-3 to TRBJ1-3; perhaps TRBD1 as D (6 bases). V lost 1 base to trimming and J lost 12 bases, with 13 bases between them. This CDR3 comprises 13 residues. Germline V CDR1 and CDR2: SGHTA, FQGTGA. CDR3 nucleotide sequence: TGTGCCAGCAGCTTAAACGTGTGGGACAACATATATTTT. Amino acids: CASSLNVWDNIYF.

In this sample, this clone turned up a few times. The rearrangement joins TRBV2 to TRBJ2-7, with 12 positions matching TRBD2. Germline-derived CDR1 and CDR2 are SNHLY and FYNNEI. V dropped 7 bases and J dropped 0; count of bases not matched to a gene: 1. The CDR3 has 14 residues. The CDR3 DNA reads as TGTGCCAGCAAGACTAGCGGGAGCTCCTACGAGCAGTACTTC. Translated, it gives CASKTSGSSYEQYF.

The chain employs TRBV5-5 and TRBJ1-5, with 9 bases that match TRBD1. The CDR3 contains 19 residues. The V gene end was trimmed by 0 bases and the J gene end by 8 bases; junction bases not matched to a gene: 18. Per the germline V gene, CDR1 is SGHKS and CDR2 is YYEKEE (reference sequence). The DNA of the CDR3 is TGTGCCAGCAGCTTGGTCCCTAGGACAGGGGCCGGTTTTATGGAGCCCCAGCATTTT. It encodes CASSLVPRTGAGFMEPQHF.

The V call is TRBV5-1, the J call TRBJ2-1, with D perhaps TRBD1 or TRBD2 (5 bases each). The germline V gene has CDR1 SGHRS and CDR2 YFSETQ. Between the trimmed V and J ends, which lost 0 bases and 0 bases, there was a span of 7 bases. The CDR3 consists of 15 residues. This CDR3 reads CASSLGGISYNEQFF. In DNA form, the CDR3 reads TGCGCCAGCAGCTTGGGGGGGATCTCCTACAATGAGCAGTTCTTC.

Only one count was recorded for this clone. J is TRBJ2-1 and V is TRBV7-3, with 7 bases lining up with TRBD2. Germline values: CDR1 SGHTA, CDR2 FQGTGA. The V and J ends lost 5 bases and 0 bases, in that order; junction bases with no gene match: 4. The CDR3 covers 15 residues. The CDR3 DNA is TGTGCCAGCAGCGAAATAGCGGGCTCCTACAATGAGCAGTTCTTC. Its protein product is CASSEIAGSYNEQFF.

This clone came up once. The chain combines TRBV27 with TRBJ2-3, with D uncertain. Trimming stripped 2 bases from V and 3 bases from J, with 6 bases between. The CDR3 contains 13 residues. CDR1 MNHEY and CDR2 SMNVEV come from the germline V gene (reference sequence). The CDR3 DNA reads TGTGCCAGCAGTTTAAGCATTACAGATACGCAGTATTTT. Its protein is CASSLSITDTQYF.

The V gene is TRBV5-8, the J gene TRBJ2-2; D might be TRBD2 (5 bases). CDR1 and CDR2 from the germline V gene are SGHTS and YDEGEE. Between the trimmed V and J ends, which lost 4 bases and 2 bases, there was a span of 12 bases. CDR3 size: 15 residues. The chain's CDR3 is CASSRRTQNTGELFF. The CDR3 region has the DNA TGTGCCAGCAGCCGTAGGACTCAAAACACCGGGGAGCTGTTTTTT.

This clone was counted a few times. The rearrangement joins TRBV6-1 to TRBJ2-1, with a tentative D call TRBD1 (5 bases). V dropped 7 bases and J dropped 0 bases, with 13 bases sitting between them. The germline V gene has CDR1 MNHNS and CDR2 SASEGT. The length of the CDR3 is 15 residues. The CDR3 here is CASTSGWSSYNEQFF. CDR3 in DNA: TGTGCCAGCACCTCAGGGTGGAGCTCCTACAATGAGCAGTTCTTC.

The chain employs TRBV29-1 and TRBJ2-5; 8 nucleotides line up with TRBD2. Germline CDR1 SQVTM, CDR2 ANQGSEA. V dropped 2 bases and J dropped 4; count of bases not matched to a gene: 9. This CDR3 has 15 amino acids. The CDR3 coding sequence is TGCAGCGTTGAACCGACTAGCGCGGGAGGAGAGACCCAGTACTTC. This translates into CSVEPTSAGGETQYF. Complete variable domain (other parts from reference TRBV29-1 and TRBJ2-5): SAVISQKPSRDICQRGTSLTIQCQVDSQVTMMFWYRQQPGQSLTLIATANQGSEATYESGFVIDKFPISRPNLTFSTLTVSNMSPEDSSIYLCSVEPTSAGGETQYFGPGTRLLVL.

In DNA form, the CDR3 reads TGTGCCAGCATGCGGACTAGCGCAAGCACAGATACGCAGTATTTT. This codes for CASMRTSASTDTQYF. The J gene is TRBJ2-3, the V gene TRBV6-1, with TRBD2 matching 9 bases. This CDR3 region has 15 residues. V lost 7 bases and J lost 0; bases outside the gene matches: 5. Looked up from germline, CDR1 is MNHNS and CDR2 is SASEGT.

This clone was seen a few times. The chain employs TRBV28 and TRBJ1-5, with 9 bases matching TRBD1. V shed 7 bases and J 5 bases; nucleotides not matched to a gene: 6. Germline V gives CDR1 MDHEN, CDR2 SYDVKM. The CDR3 runs to 14 residues. CDR3 loop: CASNTGTGYQPQHF. CDR3 sequence (DNA): TGTGCCAGCAATACCGGGACAGGGTATCAGCCCCAGCATTTT.

This rearrangement joins TRBV4-1 to TRBJ2-5; D might be TRBD2 (7 bases). Trimming left V 0 bases short and J 3 bases short, with 29 bases between. CDR3 size: 21 residues. Germline-derived CDR1 and CDR2 are MGHRA and YSYEKL. DNA for the CDR3: TGCGCCAGCAGCCAAGAGGTGGGGGGGCGAACAGACCGGGTTCAGGAAGAGACCCAGTACTTC. Protein product: CASSQEVGGRTDRVQEETQYF.

The chain employs TRBV5-5 and TRBJ1-2; 8 positions match TRBD1. CDR3 size: 16 residues. Germline values: CDR1 SGHKS, CDR2 YYEKEE (reference sequence). With 0 bases clipped from V and 0 bases from J, the junction kept 4 bases outside the gene matches. This chain's CDR3 is CASSLGVDRANYGYTF. The CDR3 nucleotides read TGTGCCAGCAGCTTGGGGGTGGACAGGGCTAACTATGGCTACACCTTC. The full variable domain, its missing parts supplied by reference TRBV5-5 and TRBJ1-2, is DAGVTQSPTHLIKTRGQQVTLRCSPISGHKSVSWYQQVLGQGPQFIFQYYEKEERGRGNFPDRFSARQFPNYSSELNVNALLLGDSALYLCASSLGVDRANYGYTFGSGTRLTVV.

The gene calls are TRBV2 and TRBJ2-4; TRBD1 matches at 9 bases. Germline CDR1 and CDR2: SNHLY and FYNNEI. V shed 4 bases and J 2 bases; nucleotides not matched to a gene: 6. The CDR3 totals 16 residues. In DNA form, the CDR3 reads TGTGCCAGCAGTGTTACAGGGGGCGCTTCCAAAAACATTCAGTACTTC. This sequence encodes CASSVTGGASKNIQYF.

The chain links TRBV30 to TRBJ2-5, with 8 nucleotides matching TRBD2. The CDR3 is made up of 13 amino acids. The germline V gene has CDR1 GTSNPN and CDR2 SVGIG (reference sequence). J was trimmed by 2 bases and V by 5 bases; bases with no gene match: 4. CDR3 sequence: CAWVSGIQETQYF. CDR3 in DNA: TGTGCCTGGGTTAGCGGGATACAAGAGACCCAGTACTTC. Full variable domain (rest looked up from reference TRBV30 and TRBJ2-5): SQTIHQWPATLVQPVGSPLSLECTVEGTSNPNLYWYRQAAGRGLQLLFYSVGIGQISSEVPQNLSASRPQDRQFILSSKKLLLSDSGFYLCAWVSGIQETQYFGPGTRLLVL.

Comment on this clone: Compared with germline, one end of the junction differs, possibly owing to a read error. This chain links TRBV10-2 with TRBJ1-5; TRBD1 matches at 10 bases. The CDR3 covers 17 residues. Germline CDR1 reads WSHSY; CDR2 reads SAAADI. CDR3 DNA: TGCGCCCGCAGGGGGGGGACCGGGACAGGGGGCAATCAGCCCCAGCATTTT. This gives the protein CARRGGTGTGGNQPQHF.

J is TRBJ2-7 and V is TRBV6-5, with D hard to call. V lost 0 bases, J lost 5 bases, and 8 bases lay in between. Germline assignment: CDR1 MNHEY and CDR2 SVGAGI. This CDR3 has 13 amino acids. The CDR3 sequence is CASSYSFEHEQYF. In nucleotides, the CDR3 is TGTGCCAGCAGTTACTCGTTTGAGCACGAGCAGTACTTC.

V is TRBV5-4 and J is TRBJ2-2; weak D call: TRBD2 (7 bases). CDR3 size: 16 residues. CDR1 is SGHNT and CDR2 is YYREEE in the germline V gene (reference sequence). Trimming left V 5 bases short and J 2 bases short, with 16 bases between. CDR3 DNA: TGTGCCAGCAGAAAGGGGGGACTAACTAACACCGGGGAGCTGTTTTTT. Amino acid sequence: CASRKGGLTNTGELFF.

Only a few counts were recorded for this clone. This chain joins TRBV2 and TRBJ2-7; TRBD1 matches 8 bases. CDR1 is SNHLY, CDR2 FYNNEI, per germline. The CDR3 has 14 residues. Trimming cost V 7 bases and J 6 bases; bases outside gene matches: 11. In DNA, the CDR3 is TGTGCCAGCAAGGAGACAGGGGTTGTCTTCGAGCAGTACTTC. This gives the protein CASKETGVVFEQYF. The complete variable domain, with remaining parts taken from reference TRBV2 and TRBJ2-7, reads EPEVTQTPSHQVTQMGQEVILRCVPISNHLYFYWYRQILGQKVEFLVSFYNNEISEKSEIFDDQFSVERPDGSNFTLKIRSTKLEDSAMYFCASKETGVVFEQYFGPGTRLTVT.

V is TRBV19 and J is TRBJ2-7; 9 positions match TRBD1. With 5 bases clipped from V and 2 bases from J, the junction kept 13 bases outside the gene matches. Germline V gene sequence: CDR1 LNHDA, CDR2 SQIVND (reference sequence). The CDR3 sequence is 17 residues long. The CDR3 DNA sequence: TGTGCCAGTAGTTCCCGATCGGGACAGGGTGGTCCCTACGAGCAGTACTTC. Residues: CASSSRSGQGGPYEQYF.

This sequence joins TRBV9 and TRBJ2-2, with 7 bases aligning to TRBD1. Germline lookup yields CDR1 SGDLS and CDR2 YYNGEE. The CDR3 consists of 16 residues. J lost 5 bases, V lost 2 bases, and 9 bases had no gene match. The CDR3 DNA reads TGTGCCAGCAGCGTTACAGGACAGGCCTGGACCGGGGAGCTGTTTTTT. Translation gives CASSVTGQAWTGELFF.

This clone was detected only a few times. The gene calls are TRBV4-1 and TRBJ1-1; 7 bases are a match to TRBD1. CDR1 and CDR2 (germline): MGHRA, YSYEKL. Losses at the gene ends were 8 bases for V and 4 bases for J; bases not matched to a gene: 13. The CDR3 spans 15 residues. This chain's CDR3 is CASQETGARATEAFF. CDR3 bases: TGCGCCAGCCAAGAAACAGGGGCGAGGGCCACTGAAGCTTTCTTT.